The present entry profiles one T cell receptor beta chain with its context. Its specificity is unknown. The data stem from a study of cytomegalovirus exposure and HLA in healthy donors. Overall study context: As an earlier analysis found, 150 million to 200 million T cells yielded about 120 million unique TCR beta sequences.

Vbeta (60) and Jbeta (13) primers were used in the PCR. Here immunoSEQ multiplex PCR was the method, and the copy in TCRdb shows in-frame clones only, minus some. The sample shows about 57,000 clones, more than 60% of them seen only once. Whole-study results and caveats: Overall, under 200 TCR beta chains were annotated as cytomegalovirus-associated. About 87% or about 30% of the time was how often most TCR beta V segments were productive, according to an earlier analysis. TCR beta sequences reportedly predicted most subjects' HLA-A and HLA-B alleles accurately.

The V end was cut by 7 bases, the J end by 1 base, with 7 bases between. Germline V lookup: CDR1 LNHDA, CDR2 SQIVND (reference sequence). This CDR3 is 12 amino acids long. The sequencing input was PBMCs. The receptor's source is a woman aged 25 to 39 in good health and CMV-seronegative. The gene calls are TRBV19 and TRBJ1-1; no clear D gene. In DNA form, the CDR3 reads TGTGCCAGTATTACGGGGAACACTGAAGCTTTCTTT. Its translation: CASITGNTEAFF.